Following are 10 T cell receptor beta chains from one sample sequenced in a study of vaccination and CD4 T cells after COVID-19. Sample treatment: approximately 9-day PBMC culture with coronavirus spike peptide pools or control peptides (ViraFEST assay). The Oncomine TCR Beta short-read assay sequenced DNA from cultured CD4+ T cells. TCRdb reprocessed the PCR reads with MiXCR, giving one entry per CDR3 protein. The sample records more than 25,000 distinct CDR3 sequences, approximately 62% being singletons. Their recognized antigens are unknown. Sequences were derived from CD4+ T cells from blood, cultured in vitro, sampled after SARS-CoV-2 vaccination. These TCRs come from a human donor who received a COVID-19 vaccine.

This clonotype occurred a few times. CDR3 amino acids: CSADLPTRGGTEAFF. The DNA of the CDR3 is TGCAGTGCTGACCTACCTACGAGGGGCGGCACTGAAGCTTTCTTT. The chain couples TRBV20-1 to TRBJ1-1; a weak D match, TRBD1 (5 bases). V was trimmed by 5 bases and J by 4 bases, leaving 20 bases between them. Germline lookup yields CDR1 DFQATT and CDR2 SNEGSKA (reference sequence). The CDR3 runs 15 residues.

The CDR3 here is CATSRVTRAYNSPLHF. The CDR3 nucleotides are TGTGCCACCAGCAGAGTAACAAGGGCCTATAATTCACCCCTCCACTTT. The V and J genes are TRBV15 and TRBJ1-6; D unresolved. Trimming removed 1 base at V and 2 bases at J, with 9 bases between. This CDR3 spans 16 amino acids. Germline loops: CDR1 LNHNV, CDR2 YYDKDF (reference sequence).

This clonotype has a single count. The chain combines TRBV6-1 with TRBJ2-1, with 7 bases matching TRBD2. Germline V gives CDR1 MNHNS, CDR2 SASEGT. V lost 2 bases, J lost 0 bases, and 1 base stayed unmatched. The CDR3 loop spans 15 amino acids. CDR3 in amino acids: CASSEWGGSYNEQFF. In DNA form, the CDR3 reads TGTGCCAGCAGTGAATGGGGGGGCTCCTACAATGAGCAGTTCTTC.

For the CDR3, the DNA is TGTGCCAGTAGAGTCCAGGGGGCTGATGGCTACACCTTC. The encoded protein is CASRVQGADGYTF. V gene TRBV19 combines with J gene TRBJ1-2, with 8 bases identical to TRBD1. In germline, CDR1 is LNHDA, CDR2 SQIVND (reference sequence). J lost 6 bases, V lost 6 bases, and 6 bases had no gene match. There are 13 residues in the CDR3.

The chain links TRBV24-1 to TRBJ1-5; D is undetermined. This CDR3 has 14 amino acids. Trimming left V 4 bases short and J 4 bases short, with 10 bases between. Germline-derived CDR1 and CDR2 are KGHDR and SFDVKD. CDR3 loop: CATSDPGQNQPQHF. The DNA of the CDR3 is TGTGCCACCAGTGACCCGGGTCAAAATCAGCCCCAGCATTTT.

Turning to this clonotype: The junction departs from the called germline gene at one end, perhaps through a read error. The gene calls are TRBV5-3 and TRBJ1-5; 11 bases line up with TRBD1. TRBV5-3 is annotated as an ORF whose role is uncertain. The CDR3 loop spans 15 amino acids. The CDR3 reads CASSLGQGDYQPQHF. Here the CDR3 DNA reads TGTGCCAGCAGCTTGGGACAGGGGGATTATCAGCCCCAGCATTTT.

The chain is built from TRBV7-8 and TRBJ1-2; D is unresolved. The V gene's germline CDR1 is SGHVS and CDR2 FQNEAQ. There are 15 residues in the CDR3. Deletions cut 0 bases from V and 8 bases from J, with 16 bases between. The CDR3 spells CASSLALVTPQGYTF. CDR3 coding DNA: TGTGCCAGCAGCTTAGCGCTGGTAACCCCCCAAGGCTACACCTTC.

As concerns this clonotype: Germline and junction disagree at one end, which may indicate a read error. The rearrangement joins TRBV20-1 to TRBJ2-3, with 7 bases lining up with TRBD2. The V gene's germline CDR1 is DFQATT and CDR2 SNEGSKA (reference sequence). The CDR3 loop spans 14 amino acids. CDR3 amino acids: CSAPRDYFTDTQCF. The CDR3 coding sequence is TGCAGTGCTCCCCGGGACTACTTCACAGATACGCAGTGTTTT.

This clonotype was recorded a few times. The V and J genes are TRBV2 and TRBJ1-1; D ambiguous. The CDR3 loop spans 12 amino acids. The germline gives CDR1 SNHLY, CDR2 FYNNEI. V shed 2 bases and J shed 8 bases, with 9 bases lying between them. CDR3 amino acids: CASSEFSSEAFF. In DNA form, the CDR3 reads TGTGCCAGCAGTGAATTCTCGTCGGAAGCTTTCTTT.

The rearrangement uses TRBV3-1 and TRBJ1-6; D gene uncertain. Per the germline V gene, CDR1 is LGHDT and CDR2 is YNNKEL (reference sequence). CDR3 length: 12 residues. Trimming removed 7 bases from V and 4 bases from J, with 5 bases in between. Written as DNA, the CDR3 is TGTGCCAGCAACCTTTATAATTCACCCCTCCACTTT. This encodes CASNLYNSPLHF. Looking up the rest from reference TRBV3-1 and TRBJ1-6 gives the full variable domain: DTAVSQTPKYLVTQMGNDKSIKCEQNLGHDTMYWYKQDSKKFLKIMFSYNNKELIINETVPNRFSPKSPDKAHLNLHINSLELGDSAVYFCASNLYNSPLHFGNGTRLTVT.